These 29 T cell receptor beta chains came from one sample sequenced in a study of blood T cells in healthy people across ages. Alongside a J-beta primer mix, a sample-barcoded 5' primer served in a second PCR lasting roughly 6 to 11 cycles. One entry per CDR3 protein, called by TCRdb with MiXCR from the 5' RACE reads. This sample has about 590,000 distinct CDR3 sequences; approximately 30% occur once, and the top ten carry about a sixth. The specimen sequenced was blood. The receptors come from a woman older than 75 in good health.

This clonotype was seen many times. The chain is built from TRBV4-1 and TRBJ2-3; D is unclear. The CDR3 totals 15 residues. Trimming left V 1 base short and J 3 bases short, with 11 bases between. In germline, CDR1 is MGHRA, CDR2 YSYEKL. The CDR3 protein is CASSQGMLGTDTQYF. CDR3 sequence (DNA): TGCGCCAGCAGCCAAGGCATGTTGGGTACAGATACGCAGTATTTT.

The chain links TRBV20-1 to TRBJ1-2, with unresolved D. CDR3 length: 12 amino acids. V shed 6 bases and J shed 8 bases, with 16 bases lying between them. Germline CDR1 is DFQATT and CDR2 is SNEGSKA (reference sequence). The CDR3 DNA reads TGCAGTGCAATCGACCCGCATAGAGGCTACACCTTC. This gives the protein CSAIDPHRGYTF.

Remarks on this clonotype: A much larger clone differs by one base, so this may be a read error. The chain links TRBV5-1 to TRBJ2-5, with unresolved D. V was trimmed by 3 bases and J by 2 bases, leaving 11 bases between them. The length of the CDR3 is 14 residues. CDR1 and CDR2 from the germline V gene are SGHRS and YFSETQ. CDR3 loop: CASSYEGRQETQYF. The CDR3 nucleotides are TGCGCCAGCAGCTATGAAGGACGGCAAGAGACCCAGTACTTC.

There are many counts of this clonotype. The CDR3 protein is CASSFGLGQETQYF. The CDR3 DNA reads as TGTGCCAGCAGCTTCGGATTAGGACAAGAGACCCAGTACTTC. The chain has TRBV7-2 and TRBJ2-5, with D uncertain. CDR1 is SGHTA, CDR2 FQGNSA, per germline. CDR3 length: 14 residues. V lost 3 bases to trimming and J lost 2 bases, with 10 bases between them.

This rearrangement joins TRBV2 to TRBJ2-4; D gene uncertain. The tail of the sequence fits TRBJ2-7 better, so the J call may be wrong. The CDR3 covers 14 residues. Germline V lookup: CDR1 SNHLY, CDR2 FYNNEI. Here the CDR3 DNA reads TGTGCCAGCAGTGAAACAAACGTGGGGTACGAGCAGTACTTC. It encodes CASSETNVGYEQYF.

This clonotype was seen many times. This chain joins TRBV18 and TRBJ2-1, with 8 bases that match TRBD1. The CDR3 is 17 residues long. Germline V lookup: CDR1 KGHSH, CDR2 LQKENI. The junction had 12 bases not matched to a gene; V was cut back by 3 bases and J by 5 bases. The CDR3 loop is CASSPKVAGGKNNEQFF. CDR3 coding DNA: TGTGCCAGCTCACCGAAAGTTGCAGGGGGCAAGAACAATGAGCAGTTCTTC.

J is TRBJ2-1 and V is TRBV28, with TRBD2 identical over 8 bases. The CDR3 has 16 amino acids. V gave up 5 bases and J gave up 7 bases; unmatched junction bases: 13. Looked up from germline, CDR1 is MDHEN and CDR2 is SYDVKM. DNA of the CDR3: TGTGCCAGCAGTCCCCCAGGAGCGGGGGCACAAAATGAGCAGTTCTTC. Protein sequence: CASSPPGAGAQNEQFF.

This clonotype came up many times. The CDR3 DNA reads TGTGCCTGGAGTGGCCCCGGAGGGGGCGCCGGGGGCTACACCTTC. Its translation: CAWSGPGGGAGGYTF. This rearrangement joins TRBV30 to TRBJ1-2; 7 nucleotides align to TRBD1. Germline V CDR1 and CDR2: GTSNPN, SVGIG (reference sequence). The CDR3 has 15 amino acids. The trim removed 1 base at V and 8 bases at J, leaving 13 bases unmatched. Full variable domain (rest looked up from reference TRBV30 and TRBJ1-2): SQTIHQWPATLVQPVGSPLSLECTVEGTSNPNLYWYRQAAGRGLQLLFYSVGIGQISSEVPQNLSASRPQDRQFILSSKKLLLSDSGFYLCAWSGPGGGAGGYTFGSGTRLTVV.

This clonotype occurred many times. V usage is TRBV2 and J usage is TRBJ2-5; the D is unclear. The germline V gene encodes CDR1 SNHLY and CDR2 FYNNEI. V shed 5 bases and J shed 5 bases, with 12 bases lying between them. This CDR3 contains 13 residues. CDR3 in DNA: TGTGCCAGCAGTTGGGTCGCCTGGGAGACCCAGTACTTC. Its protein is CASSWVAWETQYF. The whole variable domain, filled in from reference TRBV2 and TRBJ2-5, reads EPEVTQTPSHQVTQMGQEVILRCVPISNHLYFYWYRQILGQKVEFLVSFYNNEISEKSEIFDDQFSVERPDGSNFTLKIRSTKLEDSAMYFCASSWVAWETQYFGPGTRLLVL.

The V gene is TRBV7-3, the J gene TRBJ2-5, with TRBD1 identical over 7 bases. Germline assignment: CDR1 SGHTA and CDR2 FQGTGA. The CDR3 spans 14 residues. V trimming: 3 bases; J trimming: 5 bases; junction bases outside the gene matches: 6. DNA of the CDR3: TGTGCCAGCAGCTTTCAGGGGGTGGGCGAGACCCAGTACTTC. It yields the protein CASSFQGVGETQYF.

The sample holds many counts of this clonotype. A much larger clone sits a single nucleotide away, making a read error possible. V is TRBV6-5 and J is TRBJ1-6, with no clear D. The CDR3 totals 12 residues. CDR1 and CDR2 from the germline V gene are MNHEY and SVGAGI. The DNA for the CDR3 is TGTGCCAGCGGACGGCATAATTCACCCCCCCACTTT. This encodes CASGRHNSPPHF.

There are many counts of this clonotype. The genes are TRBV6-1 and TRBJ2-3, with unresolved D. The ends were cut back, 0 bases at V and 6 bases at J, with 13 bases in the middle. CDR1 is MNHNS and CDR2 is SASEGT in the germline V gene. This CDR3 is 15 amino acids long. The CDR3, as DNA: TGTGCCAGCAGTGAAGCGGCGCAGCCTAGGGATACGCAGTATTTT. Translated: CASSEAAQPRDTQYF.

This clonotype appeared many times. This sequence joins TRBV27 and TRBJ2-7, with 10 nucleotides matching TRBD2. CDR3 size: 15 residues. Trimming took 8 bases from V and 3 from J; bases not matched to a gene: 10. The germline gives CDR1 MNHEY, CDR2 SMNVEV (reference sequence). CDR3 sequence reads: CASSRGLAGVYEQYF. The CDR3, as DNA: TGTGCCAGCTCCCGGGGGCTAGCGGGGGTCTACGAGCAGTACTTC.

This clonotype has just one count. V and J are TRBV7-2 and TRBJ1-1; a weak D match, TRBD1 (5 bases). Germline CDR1 and CDR2: SGHTA and FQGNSA. The CDR3 contains 15 residues. V dropped 1 base and J dropped 5 bases, with 14 bases sitting between them. Here the CDR3 DNA reads TGTGCCAGCAGCTTAGATTGGGCGGGGGGGACTGAAGCTTTCTTT. This encodes CASSLDWAGGTEAFF. Full variable domain (remainder filled in from reference TRBV7-2 and TRBJ1-1): GAGVSQSPSNKVTEKGKDVELRCDPISGHTALYWYRQSLGQGLEFLIYFQGNSAPDKSGLPSDRFSAERTGGSVSTLTIQRTQQEDSAVYLCASSLDWAGGTEAFFGQGTRLTVV.

In its sample, this clonotype was seen many times. The chain has TRBV24-1 and TRBJ2-1; no reliable D call. CDR3 length: 17 amino acids. V lost 3 bases and J 2 bases, leaving 16 bases between the germline ends. Germline-derived CDR1 and CDR2 are KGHDR and SFDVKD. The CDR3 DNA sequence: TGTGCCACCAGTGATGTCCCCACCCGCGCCGCCTACAATGAGCAGTTCTTC. Translation gives CATSDVPTRAAYNEQFF.

This clonotype was detected ten times or more. A clone one base away is much larger, so this may be a read error. The chain recombines TRBV2 with TRBJ2-5; 11 bases match TRBD1. The germline gives CDR1 SNHLY, CDR2 FYNNEI. Trimming removed 6 bases from V and 11 bases from J; junction bases left unmatched: 14. The CDR3 runs 15 residues. CDR3 nucleotides: TGTGCCAGCAGCCGGGACAGGGGGTCGGCCAATGAGCAGTACTTC. Protein product: CASSRDRGSANEQYF.

In this sample, this clonotype turned up many times. V and J are TRBV4-1 and TRBJ2-1; TRBD2 agrees at 10 bases. Per germline, CDR1 MGHRA and CDR2 YSYEKL. This CDR3 has 21 amino acids. Germline trimming cut 4 bases from V and 4 bases from J; bases unmatched to any gene: 22. CDR3 in DNA: TGCGCCAGCAGCCCCCGTTCTAAAGGGACAGTAGCGGGGGGACAATACAATGAGCAGTTCTTC. Translated, it gives CASSPRSKGTVAGGQYNEQFF.

This clonotype was seen repeatedly, ten times or more. The CDR3 coding sequence is TGTGCCAGCAGCGTAGAAGGGAGCTCCTATAATTCACCCCTCCACTTT. It yields the protein CASSVEGSSYNSPLHF. V is TRBV9 and J is TRBJ1-6; D uncertain. This CDR3 comprises 16 residues. CDR1 SGDLS and CDR2 YYNGEE come from the germline V gene. V lost 0 bases, J lost 0 bases, and 7 bases lay in between.

This rearrangement joins TRBV6-4 to TRBJ2-7, with no clear D. Germline V CDR1 and CDR2: MRHNA, SNTAGT. The germline V and J ends were trimmed by 7 bases and 7 bases, with 17 bases remaining between them. The CDR3 contains 13 residues. This CDR3 is CASIPRATNEQYF. In DNA form, the CDR3 reads TGTGCCAGCATTCCTCGGGCCACCAATGAGCAGTACTTC.

This clonotype was observed at least ten times. The rearrangement links TRBV6-5 to TRBJ1-2, with TRBD1 as a possible D gene (6 bases). Germline lookup yields CDR1 MNHEY and CDR2 SVGAGI. Trimming shortened V by 5 bases and J by 2 bases, and 15 bases separated the two germline ends. The CDR3 runs to 15 residues. The CDR3 sequence: CASSRGQLENYGYTF. CDR3 DNA sequence: TGTGCCAGCAGTAGAGGACAGCTAGAAAACTATGGCTACACCTTC.

This clonotype was found a few times. One end of the junction is discordant with germline, which a read error may explain. J is TRBJ2-7 and V is TRBV11-3, with TRBD2 as a possible D gene (6 bases). The CDR3 covers 16 residues. Germline-derived CDR1 and CDR2 are SGHNT and YENEEA. The CDR3 DNA follows: TGTGCCAGCAGCTTAGGCGGGACTGCGGATCGAGAGACCCAGTGCTTC. Translating gives CASSLGGTADRETQCF.

The chain links TRBV12-5 to TRBJ1-5; maybe TRBD1 (6 bases). Trimming removed 6 bases from V and 1 base from J, with 13 bases in between. CDR3 length: 15 residues. Germline values: CDR1 LGHNT, CDR2 FRNRAP. This CDR3 is CASGPTGPSNQPQHF. CDR3 nucleotides: TGTGCTAGTGGCCCAACAGGGCCAAGCAATCAGCCCCAGCATTTT.

In this sample, this clonotype turned up a few times. This rearrangement joins TRBV6-1 to TRBJ1-6, with 11 positions matching TRBD1. This CDR3 is 18 amino acids long. V gave up 5 bases and J gave up 0 bases; unmatched junction bases: 6. Germline lookup yields CDR1 MNHNS and CDR2 SASEGT. As DNA, the CDR3 is TGTGCCAGCAGTCGGACAGGGGGCCGGAGCTCCTATAATTCACCCCTCCACTTT. It translates to CASSRTGGRSSYNSPLHF.

This clonotype occurred many times. V gene TRBV20-1 combines with J gene TRBJ2-5; 10 bases fit TRBD2. V was pared by 6 bases and J by 11 bases, with 12 bases of the junction left unmatched. The CDR3 sequence is 13 residues long. CDR1 and CDR2 (germline): DFQATT, SNEGSKA (reference sequence). Here the CDR3 DNA reads TGCAGTGCAGCGGGGGGGCTCGGGAATGAGCAGTACTTC. As protein: CSAAGGLGNEQYF.

This clonotype was observed many times. The chain carries TRBV7-3 and TRBJ2-6, with 8 positions matching TRBD1. Trimming took 5 bases from V and 0 from J; bases not matched to a gene: 9. CDR1 SGHTA and CDR2 FQGTGA come from the germline V gene. The CDR3 length is 18 residues. The CDR3 loop is CASSKTGQASSGANVLTF. DNA for the CDR3: TGTGCCAGCAGCAAAACGGGACAGGCCAGCTCTGGGGCCAACGTCCTGACTTTC.

This clonotype was detected once. Possible read error: a much larger clone is one base away. The gene calls are TRBV7-2 and TRBJ2-3, with D perhaps matching TRBD2 (6 bases). V lost 1 base, J lost 4 bases, and 12 bases lay in between. The CDR3 runs to 15 residues. Germline V lookup: CDR1 SGHTA, CDR2 FQGNSA. The CDR3 nucleotides read TGTGCCAGCAGCTTAGTAGCGGCTAGCGCAGATACGCAGTATTTT. This codes for CASSLVAASADTQYF.

The V gene is TRBV5-1, the J gene TRBJ2-5; tentative D call: TRBD2 (5 bases). Trimming stripped 4 bases from V and 3 bases from J, with 13 bases between. Per the germline V gene, CDR1 is SGHRS and CDR2 is YFSETQ. This CDR3 is 14 amino acids long. Here the CDR3 DNA reads TGCGCCAGCAGCCGTCAGGCGGGCGAAGAGACCCAGTACTTC. This encodes CASSRQAGEETQYF. Drawing the rest from reference TRBV5-1 and TRBJ2-5, the complete variable domain is KAGVTQTPRYLIKTRGQQVTLSCSPISGHRSVSWYQQTPGQGLQFLFEYFSETQRNKGNFPGRFSGRQFSNSRSEMNVSTLELGDSALYLCASSRQAGEETQYFGPGTRLLVL.

The CDR3: CASVTGRRETQYF. DNA of the CDR3: TGTGCCAGCGTGACCGGGCGCAGAGAGACCCAGTACTTC. V and J are TRBV28 and TRBJ2-5; unclear D gene. The CDR3 sequence is 13 residues long. V lost 8 bases and J 4 bases, leaving 14 bases between the germline ends. Germline V lookup: CDR1 MDHEN, CDR2 SYDVKM.

This clonotype was counted ten times or more. This chain connects TRBV2 to TRBJ2-7, with a tentative D call TRBD2 (5 bases). This CDR3 has 13 amino acids. Trimming took off 4 bases at V and 5 bases at J, with 12 bases between the two ends. Germline CDR1 and CDR2: SNHLY and FYNNEI. CDR3 residues: CASSGQLGDEQYF. In DNA, the CDR3 is TGTGCCAGCAGTGGGCAGCTCGGGGACGAGCAGTACTTC.